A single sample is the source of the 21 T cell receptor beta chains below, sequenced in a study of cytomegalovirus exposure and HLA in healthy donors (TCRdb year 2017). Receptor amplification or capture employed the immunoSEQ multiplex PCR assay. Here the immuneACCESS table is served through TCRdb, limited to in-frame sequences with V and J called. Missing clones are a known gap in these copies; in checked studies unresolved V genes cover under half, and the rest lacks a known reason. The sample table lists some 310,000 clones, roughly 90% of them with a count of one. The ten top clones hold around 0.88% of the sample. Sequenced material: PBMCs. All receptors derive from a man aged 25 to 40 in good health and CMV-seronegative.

The CDR3 nucleotides read TGCGCCAGCAGCTTTTCCGGAGCTGATGAAAAACTGTTTTTT. Amino acid sequence: CASSFSGADEKLFF. The V gene is TRBV5-1, the J gene TRBJ1-4, with D unresolved. V was pared by 2 bases and J by 6 bases, with 11 bases between. The germline gives CDR1 SGHRS, CDR2 YFSETQ. The CDR3 sequence is 14 residues long. The whole variable domain, filled in from reference TRBV5-1 and TRBJ1-4, reads KAGVTQTPRYLIKTRGQQVTLSCSPISGHRSVSWYQQTPGQGLQFLFEYFSETQRNKGNFPGRFSGRQFSNSRSEMNVSTLELGDSALYLCASSFSGADEKLFFGSGTQLSVL.

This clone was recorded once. CDR3 nucleotide sequence: TGTGCCAGCAGGGGACTAGCCGGAGAGACCCAGTACTTC. Its protein product is CASRGLAGETQYF. The chain carries TRBV6-5 and TRBJ2-5, with 9 nucleotides matching TRBD2. This CDR3 has 13 residues. Germline trimming cut 6 bases from V and 4 bases from J; bases unmatched to any gene: 3. The germline CDR1 and CDR2 sequences are MNHEY and SVGAGI.

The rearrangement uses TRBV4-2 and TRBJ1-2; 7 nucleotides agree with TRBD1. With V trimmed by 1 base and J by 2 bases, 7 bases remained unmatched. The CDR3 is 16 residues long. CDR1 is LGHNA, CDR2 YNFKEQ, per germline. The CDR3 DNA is TGTGCCAGCAGCCAAGTCGAGACAGGGAAGAACTATGGCTACACCTTC. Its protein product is CASSQVETGKNYGYTF.

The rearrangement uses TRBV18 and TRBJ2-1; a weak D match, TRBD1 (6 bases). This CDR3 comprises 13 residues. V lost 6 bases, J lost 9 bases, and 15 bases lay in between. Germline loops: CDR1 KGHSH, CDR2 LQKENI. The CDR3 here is CASSLTGKGEQFF. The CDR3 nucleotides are TGTGCCAGCTCTCTGACAGGAAAAGGTGAGCAGTTCTTC.

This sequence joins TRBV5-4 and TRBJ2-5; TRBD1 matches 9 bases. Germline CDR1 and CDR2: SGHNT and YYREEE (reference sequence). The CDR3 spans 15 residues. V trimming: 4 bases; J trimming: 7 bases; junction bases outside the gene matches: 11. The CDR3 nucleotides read TGTGCCAGCAGCCCCGGACAGGGGCTGAAGGTGACCCAGTACTTC. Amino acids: CASSPGQGLKVTQYF.

The CDR3 spells CASSVFQNTEAFF. The CDR3 DNA is TGTGCCAGCAGCGTATTTCAGAACACTGAAGCTTTCTTT. This sequence joins TRBV9 and TRBJ1-1; D not resolved. The CDR3 is made up of 13 amino acids. Trimming stripped 1 base from V and 1 base from J, with 5 bases between. CDR1 is SGDLS and CDR2 is YYNGEE in the germline V gene.

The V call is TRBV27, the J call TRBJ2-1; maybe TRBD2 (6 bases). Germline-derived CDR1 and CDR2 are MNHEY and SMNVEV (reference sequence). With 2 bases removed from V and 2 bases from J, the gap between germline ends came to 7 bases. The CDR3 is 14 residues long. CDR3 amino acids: CASSLAGPYNEQFF. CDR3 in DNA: TGTGCCAGCAGTTTAGCGGGACCCTACAATGAGCAGTTCTTC.

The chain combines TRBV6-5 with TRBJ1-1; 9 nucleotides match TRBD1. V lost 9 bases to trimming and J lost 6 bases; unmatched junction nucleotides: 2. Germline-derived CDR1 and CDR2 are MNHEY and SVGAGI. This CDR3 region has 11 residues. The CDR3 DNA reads TGTGCCAGAGGGACAGGGCCTGAAGCTTTCTTT. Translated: CARGTGPEAFF.

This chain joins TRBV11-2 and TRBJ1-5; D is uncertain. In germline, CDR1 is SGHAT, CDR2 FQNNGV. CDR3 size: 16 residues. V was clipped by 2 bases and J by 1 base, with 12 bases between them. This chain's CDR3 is CASSLKERESNQPQHF. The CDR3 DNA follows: TGTGCCAGCAGCTTAAAAGAGAGGGAAAGCAATCAGCCCCAGCATTTT.

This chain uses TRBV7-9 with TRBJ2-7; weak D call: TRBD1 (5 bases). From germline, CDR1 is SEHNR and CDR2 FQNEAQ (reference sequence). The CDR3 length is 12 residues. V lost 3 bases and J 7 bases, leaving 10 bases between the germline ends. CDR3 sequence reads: CASSLGPQEQYF. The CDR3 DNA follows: TGTGCCAGCAGCTTGGGGCCCCAGGAGCAGTACTTC.

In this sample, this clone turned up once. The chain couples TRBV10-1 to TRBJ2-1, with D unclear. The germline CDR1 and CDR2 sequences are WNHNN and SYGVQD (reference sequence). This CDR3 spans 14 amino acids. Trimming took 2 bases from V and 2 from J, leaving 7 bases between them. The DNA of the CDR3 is TGCGCCAGCAGTGAGGCGGTGCCCTACAATGAGCAGTTCTTC. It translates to CASSEAVPYNEQFF.

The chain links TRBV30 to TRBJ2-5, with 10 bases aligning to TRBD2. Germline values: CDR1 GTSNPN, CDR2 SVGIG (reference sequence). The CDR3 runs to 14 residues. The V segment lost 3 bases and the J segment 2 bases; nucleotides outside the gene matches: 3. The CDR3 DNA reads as TGTGCCTGGAGCTTAGCGGGGGGACAAGAGACCCAGTACTTC. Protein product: CAWSLAGGQETQYF.

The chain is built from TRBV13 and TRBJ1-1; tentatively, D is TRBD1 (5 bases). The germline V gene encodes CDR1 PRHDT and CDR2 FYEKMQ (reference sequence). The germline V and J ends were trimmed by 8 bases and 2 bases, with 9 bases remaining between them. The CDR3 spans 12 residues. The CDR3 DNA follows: TGTGCCAGCCGGCGGGGCAACACTGAAGCTTTCTTT. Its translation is CASRRGNTEAFF.

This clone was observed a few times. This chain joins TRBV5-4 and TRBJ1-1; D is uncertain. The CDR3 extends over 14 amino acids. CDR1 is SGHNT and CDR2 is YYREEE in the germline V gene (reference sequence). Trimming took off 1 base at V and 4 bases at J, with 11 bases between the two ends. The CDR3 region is CASSLSARGTEAFF. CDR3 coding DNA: TGTGCCAGCAGCTTGTCCGCCCGGGGCACTGAAGCTTTCTTT.

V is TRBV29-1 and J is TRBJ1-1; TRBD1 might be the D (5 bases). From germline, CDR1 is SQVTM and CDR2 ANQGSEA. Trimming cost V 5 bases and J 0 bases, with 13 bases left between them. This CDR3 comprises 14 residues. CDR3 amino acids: CSVRGGRLNTEAFF. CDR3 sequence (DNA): TGCAGCGTTCGGGGGGGGAGATTGAACACTGAAGCTTTCTTT.

The CDR3 DNA follows: TGTGCCAGCAGCTTAGGCAGGGATTCACCCCTCCACTTT. Protein sequence: CASSLGRDSPLHF. The chain links TRBV7-6 to TRBJ1-6, with D tentatively TRBD1 (5 bases). Trimming took off 1 base at V and 8 bases at J, with 6 bases between the two ends. This CDR3 contains 13 residues. Germline CDR1 and CDR2: SGHVS and FNYEAQ.

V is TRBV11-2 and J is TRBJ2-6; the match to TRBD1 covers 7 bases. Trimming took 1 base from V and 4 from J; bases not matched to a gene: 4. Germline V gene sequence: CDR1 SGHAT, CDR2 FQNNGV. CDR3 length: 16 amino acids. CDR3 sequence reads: CASSLGQGSGANVLTF. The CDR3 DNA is TGTGCCAGCAGCTTAGGACAGGGATCGGGGGCCAACGTCCTGACTTTC.

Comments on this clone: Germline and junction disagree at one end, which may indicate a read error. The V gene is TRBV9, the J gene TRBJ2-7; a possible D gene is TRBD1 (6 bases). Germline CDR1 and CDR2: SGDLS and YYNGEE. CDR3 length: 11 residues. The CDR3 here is CASSVVRQATF. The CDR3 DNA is TGTGCCAGCAGCGTAGTGCGACAGGCTACCTTC.

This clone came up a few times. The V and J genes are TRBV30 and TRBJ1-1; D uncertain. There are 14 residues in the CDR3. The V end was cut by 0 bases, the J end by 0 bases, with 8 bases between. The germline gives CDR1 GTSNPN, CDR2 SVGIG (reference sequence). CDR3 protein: CAWSVISLNTEAFF. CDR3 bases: TGTGCCTGGAGTGTAATATCCCTGAACACTGAAGCTTTCTTT.

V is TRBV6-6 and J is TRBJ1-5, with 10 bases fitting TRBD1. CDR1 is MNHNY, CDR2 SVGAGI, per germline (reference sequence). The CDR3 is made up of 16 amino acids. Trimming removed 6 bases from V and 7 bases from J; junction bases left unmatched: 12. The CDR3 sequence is CASSPGTGVPRQPQHF. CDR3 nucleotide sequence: TGTGCCAGCAGCCCCGGGACAGGGGTTCCTAGGCAGCCCCAGCATTTT.

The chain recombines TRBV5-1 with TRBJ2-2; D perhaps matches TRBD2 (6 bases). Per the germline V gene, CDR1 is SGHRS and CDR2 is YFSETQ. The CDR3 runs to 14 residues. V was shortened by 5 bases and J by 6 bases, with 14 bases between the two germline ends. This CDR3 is CASRKAGTSGELFF. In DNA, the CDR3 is TGCGCCAGCAGGAAGGCGGGGACGTCCGGGGAGCTGTTTTTT.